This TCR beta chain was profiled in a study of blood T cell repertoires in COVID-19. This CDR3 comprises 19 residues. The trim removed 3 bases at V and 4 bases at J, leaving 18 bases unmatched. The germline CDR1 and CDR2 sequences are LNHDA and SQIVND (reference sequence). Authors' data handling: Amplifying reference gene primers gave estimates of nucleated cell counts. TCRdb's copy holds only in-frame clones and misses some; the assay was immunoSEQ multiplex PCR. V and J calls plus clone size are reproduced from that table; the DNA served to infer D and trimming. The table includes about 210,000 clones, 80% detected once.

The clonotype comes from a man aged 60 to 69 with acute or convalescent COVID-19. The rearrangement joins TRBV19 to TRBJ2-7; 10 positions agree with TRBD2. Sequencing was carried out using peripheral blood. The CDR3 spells CASSIGVRAGGPDRYEQYF. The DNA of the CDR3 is TGTGCCAGTAGTATTGGGGTGAGAGCGGGAGGGCCGGATCGATACGAGCAGTACTTC. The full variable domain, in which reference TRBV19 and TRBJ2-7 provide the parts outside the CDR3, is DGGITQSPKYLFRKEGQNVTLSCEQNLNHDAMYWYRQDPGQGLRLIYYSQIVNDFQKGDIAEGYSVSREKKESFPLTVTSAQKNPTAFYLCASSIGVRAGGPDRYEQYFGPGTRLTVT.